This T cell receptor beta chain is from a study of molecular identifiers for immune sequencing clone quantification. Germline V gene sequence: CDR1 SGHVS, CDR2 FNYEAQ. The CDR3 totals 15 residues. Trimming removed 5 bases from V and 5 bases from J, with 16 bases in between. TCRdb fed the PCR reads into MiXCR, producing one record per CDR3 protein. The sample lists 85,000 to 95,000 distinct CDR3 sequences; around 20% were seen once. In the sort, naive CD8 T cells were defined as CD8+CD4-CCR7+CD45RA+. This TCR derives from a human donor in good health. Some libraries in this study had Jurkat cell RNA spiked in. This chain links TRBV7-6 with TRBJ2-1, with D perhaps TRBD1 (6 bases). Sequencing input: naive CD8+ T cells from blood, with Jurkat cell RNA spiked in. Sample subset: FACS-sorted CD8+CD4-CCR7+CD45RA+ naive T cells. The CDR3 DNA follows: TGTGCCAGCAGCACCCCCGGGACACAAGACAATGAGCAGTTCTTC. The encoded protein is CASSTPGTQDNEQFF.